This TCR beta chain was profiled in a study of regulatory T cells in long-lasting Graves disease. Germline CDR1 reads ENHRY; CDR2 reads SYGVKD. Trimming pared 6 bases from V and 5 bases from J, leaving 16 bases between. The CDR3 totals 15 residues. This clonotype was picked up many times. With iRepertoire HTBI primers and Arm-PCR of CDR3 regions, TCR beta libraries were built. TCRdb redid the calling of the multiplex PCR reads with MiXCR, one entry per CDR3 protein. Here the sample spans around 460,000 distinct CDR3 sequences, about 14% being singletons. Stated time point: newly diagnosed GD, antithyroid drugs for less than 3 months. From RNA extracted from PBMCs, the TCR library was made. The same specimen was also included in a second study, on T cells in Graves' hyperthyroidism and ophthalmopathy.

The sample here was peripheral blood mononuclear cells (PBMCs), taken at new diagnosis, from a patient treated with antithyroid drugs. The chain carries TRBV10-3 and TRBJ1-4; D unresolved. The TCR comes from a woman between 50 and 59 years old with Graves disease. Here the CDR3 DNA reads TGTGCCATCAGGGAGGGCAGGCTCGAGAATGAAAAACTGTTTTTT. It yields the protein CAIREGRLENEKLFF.